The rows below give T cell receptor beta chains drawn from one sample of a study of early T cells in non-severe SARS-CoV-2 infection. TCRdb independently ran MiXCR on the 5' RACE reads; one entry per CDR3 protein. The sample lists tens of thousands of distinct CDR3 sequences; 16% were seen once. Sequencing used whole blood, obtained at baseline. The receptors come from an adult who was a healthcare worker with PCR-confirmed SARS-CoV-2 infection or an uninfected control (not recorded which). Each CDR3 is given with its conserved first and last residue. A D gene is named only where the DNA matches it firmly. Not all rows give a size; the values are once, few, many and, for expanded clones, a class.

>-|-|TRBV12-3/TRBV12-4|TRBJ2-1
CASRSSNEQFF
TGTGCCAGCAGATCTAGTAATGAGCAGTTCTTC
>-|-|TRBV19|TRBJ1-5
CASTDQALGNQPQHF
TGTGCCAGTACCGATCAAGCGTTGGGCAATCAGCCCCAGCATTTT
>-|-|TRBV15|TRBJ2-6
CATSRAGTGANVLTF
TGTGCCACCAGCAGAGCGGGAACTGGGGCCAACGTCCTGACTTTC
>TRBD1|many|TRBV7-8|TRBJ1-5
CASSWTGQPQHF
TGTGCCAGCAGCTGGACAGGGCAGCCCCAGCATTTT
>-|few|TRBV6-5|TRBJ2-7
CASSSPSPTYEQYF
TGTGCCAGCAGTTCCCCATCGCCTACCTACGAGCAGTACTTC
>-|-|TRBV28|TRBJ1-6
CASRRWMAVVRNSPLHF
TGTGCCAGCAGGAGGTGGATGGCAGTGGTCCGGAATTCACCCCTCCACTTT
>-|few|TRBV11-2|TRBJ2-2
CASSQGPGETGELFF
TGTGCCAGCAGCCAAGGCCCAGGGGAAACCGGGGAGCTGTTTTTT
>-|few|TRBV21-1|TRBJ2-1
CASSDGGSYNEQFF
TGTGCCAGCAGCGATGGTGGGTCTTACAATGAGCAGTTCTTC
>TRBD2|-|TRBV25-1|TRBJ2-3
CASSEPSGRNTDTQYF
TGTGCCAGCAGTGAACCTAGCGGGAGGAACACAGATACGCAGTATTTT
>TRBD2|few|TRBV20-1|TRBJ2-1
CSARDVKAGVVNEQFF
TGCAGTGCTAGAGATGTGAAAGCGGGAGTAGTTAATGAGCAGTTCTTC
>-|many|TRBV3-1|TRBJ2-3
CASSRALPAQPGDTQYF
TGTGCCAGCAGCCGGGCGCTTCCCGCCCAACCCGGAGATACGCAGTATTTT
>-|-|TRBV18|TRBJ2-7
CASSRDTAYEQYF
TGTGCCAGCTCACGGGACACAGCCTACGAGCAGTACTTC
>TRBD1|-|TRBV9|TRBJ2-7
CASSAGTGSREQYF
TGTGCCAGCAGCGCCGGGACAGGCTCTCGCGAGCAGTACTTC
>-|few|TRBV30|TRBJ2-1
CAWTSIIFNNEQFF
TGTGCCTGGACTAGCATAATCTTCAACAATGAGCAGTTCTTC
>TRBD1|-|TRBV6-5|TRBJ1-4
CASSYSGPGQNNEKLFF
TGTGCCAGCAGTTACTCCGGACCGGGACAGAATAATGAAAAACTGTTTTTT
>-|-|TRBV28|TRBJ2-2
CASTITRRTLRTGELFF
TGTGCCAGCACCATCACCCGACGGACGCTTCGCACCGGGGAGCTGTTTTTT
>-|few|TRBV28|TRBJ2-1
CASISGSSYNEQFF
TGTGCCAGCATCAGCGGGTCCTCCTACAATGAGCAGTTCTTC
>-|few|TRBV21-1|TRBJ2-1
CASSEPPTPYLPNEQFF
TGTGCCAGCAGCGAACCGCCTACGCCCTATTTACCCAATGAGCAGTTCTTC
>-|-|TRBV28|TRBJ2-3
CASSFGGPPTDTQYF
TGTGCCAGCAGTTTCGGGGGGCCCCCGACGGATACGCAGTATTTT
>-|many|TRBV4-1|TRBJ1-1
CASNQGLATEAFF
TGCGCCAGCAACCAGGGGCTGGCCACTGAAGCTTTCTTT
>TRBD2|few|TRBV20-1|TRBJ2-7
CSASGRRFSYEQYF
TGCAGTGCTAGCGGGAGGCGCTTCTCCTACGAGCAGTACTTC
>-|-|TRBV28|TRBJ2-3
CASSSPSTDTQYF
TGTGCCAGCAGTTCTCCTAGCACAGATACGCAGTATTTT
>-|many|TRBV12-3/TRBV12-4|TRBJ2-7
CASSFGVSEQYF
TGTGCCAGCAGTTTTGGGGTTTCCGAGCAGTACTTC
>-|-|TRBV6-4|TRBJ2-3
CASSEKAITDTQYF
TGTGCCAGCAGTGAAAAGGCCATTACAGATACGCAGTATTTT
>-|many|TRBV5-6|TRBJ2-1
CASSLEAGQGTPF
TGTGCCAGCAGCTTGGAAGCAGGTCAGGGGACCCCATTC
>-|few|TRBV6-2/TRBV6-3|TRBJ2-1
CASRSVAHEQFF
TGTGCCAGCAGGTCCGTAGCCCATGAGCAGTTCTTC
>-|few|TRBV7-9|TRBJ2-2
CASSNTGELFF
TGTGCCAGCAGCAACACCGGGGAGCTGTTTTTT
>-|-|TRBV12-3/TRBV12-4|TRBJ2-7
CASSLAQSYEQYF
TGTGCCAGCAGTTTGGCCCAAAGCTACGAGCAGTACTTC
>-|many|TRBV10-3|TRBJ1-1
CAISGGQGGGTEAFF
TGTGCCATCAGTGGAGGGCAGGGAGGGGGCACTGAAGCTTTCTTT
>-|-|TRBV4-3|TRBJ2-3
CASSQGSGSGSDTQYF
TGCGCCAGCAGCCAAGGATCCGGGAGTGGCTCAGATACGCAGTATTTT
>TRBD1|few|TRBV28|TRBJ1-4
CATQTGLSEKLFF
TGTGCCACCCAGACAGGGCTTTCTGAAAAACTGTTTTTT
>TRBD1|few|TRBV27|TRBJ1-2
CASSLGQTYGYTF
TGTGCCAGCAGTTTGGGACAGACTTATGGCTACACCTTC
>-|few|TRBV28|TRBJ2-7
CASRKGPGYEQYF
TGTGCCAGCAGGAAGGGGCCTGGCTACGAGCAGTACTTC
>-|-|TRBV5-1|TRBJ2-3
CASSPKGDTQYF
TGCGCCAGCAGCCCCAAGGGAGATACGCAGTATTTT
>-|-|TRBV28|TRBJ2-7
CASLRQGADYEQYF
TGTGCCAGCCTTCGTCAGGGAGCAGACTACGAGCAGTACTTC
>-|-|TRBV20-1|TRBJ1-5
CSARDDAFGSKGQPQHF
TGCAGTGCTAGAGATGACGCTTTCGGCTCCAAGGGGCAGCCCCAGCATTTT
>-|-|TRBV4-1|TRBJ2-3
CASSAGPFTDTQYF
TGCGCCAGCAGCGCAGGTCCATTCACAGATACGCAGTATTTT
>-|few|TRBV11-2|TRBJ1-2
CASSLAFPDLYGYTF
TGTGCCAGCAGCTTAGCGTTTCCCGACTTATATGGCTACACCTTC
>-|many|TRBV5-4|TRBJ1-1
CASSLDSSRGTEAFF
TGTGCCAGCAGCTTGGATAGCTCGCGGGGCACTGAAGCTTTCTTT
>-|few|TRBV15|TRBJ2-7
CATSREEDEQYF
TGTGCCACCAGCAGAGAAGAGGACGAGCAGTACTTC
>-|-|TRBV5-1|TRBJ2-5
CASSVGTLKETQYF
TGCGCCAGCAGCGTCGGGACGCTTAAAGAGACCCAGTACTTC
>TRBD1|-|TRBV12-3/TRBV12-4|TRBJ1-1
CASRRTGSFTEAFF
TGTGCCAGCAGGCGGACAGGGAGTTTCACTGAAGCTTTCTTT
>-|-|TRBV5-1|TRBJ1-2
CASSFGDSGYTF
TGCGCCAGCAGCTTTGGGGATTCCGGCTACACCTTC
>-|many|TRBV7-2|TRBJ1-4
CASSTGQPGGFGGEKLFF
TGTGCCAGCAGCACTGGACAGCCGGGAGGATTTGGCGGTGAAAAACTGTTTTTT
>TRBD2|few|TRBV2|TRBJ2-1
CASSSDWSGGRFF
TGTGCCAGCAGTAGCGATTGGAGCGGGGGAAGGTTCTTC
>-|many|TRBV28|TRBJ1-2
CASTLTQVHGYTF
TGTGCCAGCACCCTGACGCAGGTTCATGGCTACACCTTC
>TRBD2|-|TRBV19|TRBJ2-1
CASRGGSWSYNEQFF
TGTGCCAGTAGAGGCGGGAGTTGGTCTTACAATGAGCAGTTCTTC
>-|-|TRBV6-4|TRBJ2-7
CASRAGTSYEQYF
TGTGCCAGCAGGGCCGGGACGTCCTACGAGCAGTACTTC
>-|-|TRBV2|TRBJ2-5
CASSVSEFRETQYF
TGTGCCAGCAGTGTTTCGGAATTTAGAGAGACCCAGTACTTC
>-|many|TRBV28|TRBJ1-2
CASSKTGYYGYTF
TGTGCCAGCAGCAAAACAGGGTACTATGGCTACACCTTC
>-|-|TRBV20-1|TRBJ1-4
CSAVGGEKLFF
TGCAGTGCTGTAGGAGGAGAAAAACTGTTTTTT
>-|-|TRBV6-6|TRBJ1-1
CASSSGRKNTEAFF
TGTGCCAGCAGTTCTGGACGGAAGAACACTGAAGCTTTCTTT
>-|few|TRBV4-1|TRBJ1-1
CASSQERWGLREAFF
TGCGCCAGCAGCCAAGAGAGGTGGGGGCTGCGGGAAGCTTTCTTT
>-|many|TRBV20-1|TRBJ2-3
CSARESGEDTQYF
TGCAGTGCTAGAGAGTCCGGAGAAGATACGCAGTATTTT
>-|few|TRBV18|TRBJ2-7
CASSPPRGRVPEQYF
TGTGCCAGCTCACCACCGCGGGGGCGAGTTCCCGAGCAGTACTTC